This T cell receptor (beta chain) was sequenced for a study of blood T cells in healthy people across ages. There are a few counts of this clonotype. Combining a sample-barcoded 5' primer with a J-beta primer mix, a second PCR ran for about 7 to 11 cycles. TCRdb re-analysed the 5' RACE reads in MiXCR, keeping a single row per CDR3 protein. The sample includes 1.5 million to 2 million distinct CDR3 sequences, about 50% of them seen just once. The germline CDR1 and CDR2 sequences are LGHNA and YNFKEQ. This CDR3 is built from 17 residues. Between the trimmed V and J ends, which lost 3 bases and 2 bases, there was a span of 17 bases.

Specimen: blood. The origin of this receptor is a woman aged 35 to 49 in good health. This rearrangement joins TRBV4-2 to TRBJ2-1; D might be TRBD2 (6 bases). This CDR3 reads CASSQEIVRGAYNEQFF. In nucleotides, the CDR3 is TGTGCCAGCAGCCAGGAGATAGTACGCGGGGCCTACAATGAGCAGTTCTTC.